The entry below describes one TCR beta chain. Its antigen is unknown. This specimen comes from a study of prognosis after radiotherapy for stage I lung cancer. Study background: Stage I lung tumors that were newly diagnosed and primary were found in around 15 patients, while a few patients had oligometastatic NSCLC after surgical resection of the primary tumor. In this cohort, no one received concurrent therapy with stereotactic body radiotherapy. Findings and limits, study-wide: Differences in TRBV and TRBJ gene usage were reportedly observed between patients with and without metastases.

Sample collection consisted of approximately 5.7 milliliters of peripheral blood drawn at each of two time points. Two rounds of multiplex PCR amplified TCR beta CDR3 from genomic DNA. Used in first-round PCR were primers specific to each TRBV and TRBJ gene. MiXCR was run by TCRdb on the multiplex PCR reads, yielding one entry per CDR3 protein. The sample includes some 25,000 distinct CDR3 sequences, around 36% of them seen just once. V lost 0 bases and J 10 bases, leaving 14 bases between the germline ends. The germline CDR1 and CDR2 sequences are SGDLS and YYNGEE. The CDR3 runs 14 residues. This sample comprised PBMCs, obtained before or after stereotactic body radiation therapy (not recorded which). The rearrangement uses TRBV9 and TRBJ1-5, with D uncertain. This receptor was identified in a donor over 45 with non-small cell lung cancer. In nucleotides, the CDR3 is TGTGCCAGCAGCGTAGCTGGGGTGGGTCATCCCCAGCATTTT. This translates into CASSVAGVGHPQHF. Full variable domain (outside the CDR3, taken from reference TRBV9 and TRBJ1-5): DSGVTQTPKHLITATGQRVTLRCSPRSGDLSVYWYQQSLDQGLQFLIQYYNGEERAKGNILERFSAQQFPDLHSELNLSSLELGDSALYFCASSVAGVGHPQHFGDGTRLSIL.